The rows below give T cell receptor beta chains drawn from one sample of a study of shared clonotypes between healthy human individuals. Libraries were prepared by immunoSEQ multiplex PCR; TCRdb keeps only in-frame clonotypes and omits some of them. The data hold about 2.4 million clones, with roughly 93% observed a single time. Sequencing was performed on naive CD4+ T cells from PBMCs. The receptors stem from a man younger than 35 in good health. Some clones in this sample may be carry-over from other donors' samples. Both conserved end residues are part of each CDR3. Fields, in order: J gene, D gene, V gene, CDR3 protein, CDR3 DNA. D genes are given only for firm matches.

TRBJ1-4 | TRBD1 | TRBV10-3 | CATRKTGTVNEKLFF | TGTGCCACCCGGAAGACGGGGACAGTCAATGAAAAACTGTTTTTT
TRBJ1-1 | . | TRBV11-2 | CASSLRTEESEAFF | TGTGCCAGCAGCTTACGGACGGAGGAGAGTGAAGCTTTCTTT
TRBJ1-3 | . | TRBV5-6 | CASSFYSTGNTIYF | TGTGCCAGCAGCTTCTACAGTACTGGAAACACCATATATTTT
TRBJ1-5 | . | TRBV27 | CASSGDSGRAGNQPQHF | TGTGCCAGCAGTGGGGATTCAGGCAGGGCGGGCAATCAGCCCCAGCATTTT
TRBJ2-7 | TRBD1 | TRBV5-1 | CASSLDQGVHEQYF | TGCGCCAGCAGCTTGGATCAGGGGGTCCACGAGCAGTACTTC
TRBJ2-3 | . | TRBV4-3 | CASSQDMRGTQYF | TGCGCCAGCAGCCAAGATATGAGGGGGACGCAGTATTTT
TRBJ2-3 | . | TRBV4-1 | CASSQEAGDTQYF | TGCGCCAGCAGCCAAGAAGCGGGAGATACGCAGTATTTT
TRBJ2-3 | TRBD1 | TRBV2 | CASRRGQSTDTQYF | TGTGCCAGCAGGAGGGGACAGAGCACAGATACGCAGTATTTT
TRBJ2-7 | . | TRBV10-3 | CATQGNYEQYF | TGTGCCACCCAAGGGAACTACGAGCAGTACTTC
TRBJ1-1 | . | TRBV29-1 | CSVGGVRTEAFF | TGCAGCGTCGGCGGGGTTAGAACTGAAGCTTTCTTT
TRBJ2-1 | . | TRBV5-6 | CASSSQFGNEQFF | TGTGCCAGCAGCTCACAGTTCGGCAATGAGCAGTTCTTC
TRBJ1-1 | . | TRBV11-2 | CASSPRVQGPGAFF | TGTGCCAGCAGCCCTCGGGTCCAGGGCCCTGGCGCTTTCTTT
TRBJ2-5 | . | TRBV5-1 | CASSSESGYRRETQYF | TGCGCCAGCAGCTCAGAGTCGGGCTATCGACGAGAGACCCAGTACTTC
TRBJ1-4 | . | TRBV6-6 | CASSYPLREKLFF | TGTGCCAGCAGTTACCCATTGCGGGAAAAACTGTTTTTT